This T cell receptor beta chain was observed in a study of T cell changes during pregnancy in multiple sclerosis. CDR1 is MDHEN, CDR2 SYDVKM, per germline. With V trimmed by 5 bases and J by 4 bases, 5 bases remained unmatched. The CDR3 is 15 residues long. Only in-frame clones appear in the TCRdb table, and some are missing; sequencing was by immunoSEQ multiplex PCR. The sample consists of more than 35,000 clones, 90% of them appearing once. The sequence was obtained from a female donor with multiple sclerosis, enrolled in a pregnancy study. Source: CD4+ T cells from peripheral blood mononuclear cells, taken in the second trimester of pregnancy. The chain employs TRBV28 and TRBJ2-3, with 11 bases that match TRBD1. CDR3 sequence reads: CASSPGTGGADTQYF. CDR3 sequence (DNA): TGTGCCAGCAGTCCCGGGACAGGGGGGGCAGATACGCAGTATTTT. The whole variable domain, filled in from reference TRBV28 and TRBJ2-3, reads DVKVTQSSRYLVKRTGEKVFLECVQDMDHENMFWYRQDPGLGLRLIYFSYDVKMKEKGDIPEGYSVSREKKERFSLILESASTNQTSMYLCASSPGTGGADTQYFGPGTRLTVL.